This TCR beta chain stems from a study of beta chain features in type 1 diabetes. In the study overall: Healthy donors and patients showed comparable age, gender and cell yields.

Broader study findings: The study found moderately but significantly shorter TCRB CDR3s in all four CD4+ subsets of Type 1 diabetes patients.

This clone occurred a few times. The antigen is undetermined. The CDR3 spans 13 residues. The V segment lost 1 base and the J segment 7 bases; nucleotides outside the gene matches: 1. Germline assignment: CDR1 GTSNPN and CDR2 SVGIG (reference sequence). Of the isolated RNA, all was reverse transcribed, and so the sequenced material was expressed TCRB transcripts. Here immunoSEQ multiplex PCR was the method, and the copy in TCRdb shows in-frame clones only, minus some. This table has a few hundred thousand clones, roughly 17% appearing once. Sequencing was performed on naive CD4+ T cells from blood. V is TRBV30 and J is TRBJ2-1; 10 positions match TRBD1. The sequence came from a man younger than 40 with type 1 diabetes. In DNA, the CDR3 is TGTGCCTGGAGTGGACAGGGGGCGAATGAGCAGTTCTTC. This codes for CAWSGQGANEQFF.